These 6 T cell receptor beta chains share one sample of origin, sequenced in a study of blood T cell repertoires in COVID-19. Using immunoSEQ multiplex PCR, the repertoire was profiled, and TCRdb retains in-frame clones only, with some absent. This repertoire shows 260,000 or so clones, under 90% found once; its top ten account for 3.6%. Sequencing was performed on PBMCs or T cells enriched from blood (not recorded which). Every receptor here comes from a woman in her thirties or forties who had been exposed to COVID-19.

The chain carries TRBV4-1 and TRBJ2-5; a weak D match, TRBD1 (6 bases). Per the germline V gene, CDR1 is MGHRA and CDR2 is YSYEKL. V was shortened by 3 bases and J by 4 bases, with 12 bases between the two germline ends. The CDR3 consists of 14 residues. The CDR3 sequence: CASSQAGVPETQYF. As DNA, the CDR3 is TGCGCCAGCAGCCAGGCAGGGGTACCAGAGACCCAGTACTTC.

This rearrangement joins TRBV7-2 to TRBJ2-7; TRBD1 might be the D (5 bases). CDR1 is SGHTA, CDR2 FQGNSA, per germline. The germline V and J ends were trimmed by 2 bases and 0 bases, with 14 bases remaining between them. The CDR3 extends over 16 amino acids. CDR3 region: CASSLSPGRISYEQYF. The CDR3 nucleotides are TGTGCCAGCAGCTTATCCCCAGGGCGGATCTCCTACGAGCAGTACTTC. Based on the CDR3 plus reference TRBV7-2 and TRBJ2-7, the full variable domain is GAGVSQSPSNKVTEKGKDVELRCDPISGHTALYWYRQSLGQGLEFLIYFQGNSAPDKSGLPSDRFSAERTGGSVSTLTIQRTQQEDSAVYLCASSLSPGRISYEQYFGPGTRLTVT.

The chain recombines TRBV5-1 with TRBJ1-1, with TRBD1 as a possible D gene (5 bases). This CDR3 spans 14 amino acids. V was pared by 0 bases and J by 5 bases, with 11 bases between. Germline V gene data show CDR1 as SGHRS and CDR2 as YFSETQ. CDR3 in DNA: TGCGCCAGCAGCTTGGTCCTAGGGGATACTGAAGCTTTCTTT. Residues: CASSLVLGDTEAFF.

The rearrangement joins TRBV4-2 to TRBJ1-4; 10 bases are shared with TRBD1. This CDR3 is built from 16 residues. V shed 0 bases and J 9 bases; nucleotides not matched to a gene: 7. Germline V lookup: CDR1 LGHNA, CDR2 YNFKEQ. CDR3 loop: CASSQEGGQGLKKLFF. Written as DNA, the CDR3 is TGTGCCAGCAGCCAAGAGGGGGGACAGGGGTTGAAAAAACTGTTTTTT.

This clone was counted only a few times. The chain uses TRBV5-1 and TRBJ1-4, with 7 bases aligning to TRBD1. With V trimmed by 2 bases and J by 8 bases, 9 bases remained unmatched. CDR3 length: 15 residues. The germline gives CDR1 SGHRS, CDR2 YFSETQ. The CDR3 sequence: CASSFRQGMREKLFF. The CDR3 nucleotides read TGCGCCAGCAGCTTCCGACAGGGAATGAGGGAAAAACTGTTTTTT.

The chain combines TRBV4-3 with TRBJ1-2; weak D call: TRBD1 (5 bases). Germline V gene lookup returns CDR1 LGHNA and CDR2 YSLEER. The CDR3 totals 17 residues. V was shortened by 0 bases and J by 0 bases, with 14 bases between the two germline ends. CDR3: CASSQDDPQETNYGYTF. CDR3 nucleotides: TGCGCCAGCAGCCAAGACGATCCACAGGAGACTAACTATGGCTACACCTTC.